Below, one TCR beta chain is given with its context. This clonotype was recorded a few times. The specificity of this receptor is unknown. Base qualities are not provided; no much larger clone lies one nucleotide away. The entry originates in a study of CD8 T cells in Susac syndrome (dated by TCRdb to the late 2010s). General notes on the study: Whether CD8+ T cell activation and differentiation in Susac syndrome was antigen driven was tested using repertoire sequencing. The clonality of the CD8+ T cell repertoire was compared across over 9 healthy donors, around 14 Susac syndrome patients and under 17 multiple sclerosis patients. The research as a whole found: The number of individuals in the TCR sequencing and HLA analysis was recognized as being relatively small.

RNA was extracted using the RNeasy kit, and roughly 0.45 to 1 microgram was reverse transcribed with random hexamers. The immunoSEQ multiplex PCR assay, covering 54 Vbeta and 13 Jbeta segments, was used to amplify TCR beta CDR3 regions. PCR amplification bias was corrected by using a synthetic template baseline for primer optimization and computational correction. The original pipeline was this. Reads were annotated to V, D and J genes per IMGT and analyzed with immunoSEQ Analyzer, keeping only productive sequences. To calculate clonality, Shannon entropy was normalized by log2 of the number of productive unique sequences and then subtracted from one. For each patient and control, public and private clones were evaluated within the 100 most prevalent clones. Clones were defined as Susac-specific if absent from the healthy and MS cohorts, from around 1,000 published viral clones and from other ImmuneACCESS disease sequences. The public reads were reanalyzed by TCRdb: fastp trimming at Q25, MiXCR alignment, in-frame beta chains only. Here each entry gathers all rows of one CDR3 protein and keeps the most common genes and DNA. These V and J calls are TCRdb output, not the study's own analysis. Recorded for this sample are 210,000 or so distinct CDR3 sequences; more than 85% of them occurred a single time. The top ten constitute about 0.12% of the sample.

High-throughput TCR beta sequencing profiled peripheral blood CD8+ and CD4+ T cells from healthy donors, Susac syndrome patients and multiple sclerosis patients. The multiple sclerosis controls were treatment-naive patients who had stable or active relapsing-remitting disease and met the revised McDonald criteria. CD8+ TEMRA cells were enriched by FACS, while bulk CD8+ and CD4+ T cells were purified by magnetic negative isolation. Blood was collected in EDTA tubes and processed within 24 hours, with PBMCs isolated through density gradient centrifugation. PBMCs intended for TCR sequencing were cryopreserved in liquid nitrogen and thawed later in a water bath at 37 degrees C. Purity of sorted or isolated CD4+, CD8+ and CD8+ TEMRA cells was at least 90%. Trimming removed 5 bases from V and 7 bases from J, leaving 9 bases between the germline ends. From the cysteine up to the phenylalanine, the CDR3 has a length of 12 residues. The DNA shown is the 36-base CDR3, in frame from base 1.

The rearranged segments are TRBV12-3 or TRBV12-4 and TRBJ2-1; the best D guess is TRBD2, with 7 bases matching. The sequenced sample consisted of CD8+ T cells from PBMCs. The clonotype comes from a human donor with multiple sclerosis. CDR3 sequence: CASSRGGNEQFF. The nucleotide sequence is TGTGCCAGCAGTAGGGGGGGAAATGAGCAGTTCTTC.